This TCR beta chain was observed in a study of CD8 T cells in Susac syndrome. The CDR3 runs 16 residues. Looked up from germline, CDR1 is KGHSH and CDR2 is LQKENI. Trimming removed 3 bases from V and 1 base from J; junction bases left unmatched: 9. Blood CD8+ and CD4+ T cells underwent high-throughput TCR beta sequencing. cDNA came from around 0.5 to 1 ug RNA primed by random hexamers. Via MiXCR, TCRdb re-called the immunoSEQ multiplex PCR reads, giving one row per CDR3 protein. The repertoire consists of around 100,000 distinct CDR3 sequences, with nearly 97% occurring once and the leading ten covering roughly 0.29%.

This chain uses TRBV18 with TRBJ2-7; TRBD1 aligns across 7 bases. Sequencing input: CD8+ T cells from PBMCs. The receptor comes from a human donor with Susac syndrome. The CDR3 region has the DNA TGTGCCAGCTCACCGAACCGGGACAGTCGTTCCTACGAGCAGTACTTC. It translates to CASSPNRDSRSYEQYF.